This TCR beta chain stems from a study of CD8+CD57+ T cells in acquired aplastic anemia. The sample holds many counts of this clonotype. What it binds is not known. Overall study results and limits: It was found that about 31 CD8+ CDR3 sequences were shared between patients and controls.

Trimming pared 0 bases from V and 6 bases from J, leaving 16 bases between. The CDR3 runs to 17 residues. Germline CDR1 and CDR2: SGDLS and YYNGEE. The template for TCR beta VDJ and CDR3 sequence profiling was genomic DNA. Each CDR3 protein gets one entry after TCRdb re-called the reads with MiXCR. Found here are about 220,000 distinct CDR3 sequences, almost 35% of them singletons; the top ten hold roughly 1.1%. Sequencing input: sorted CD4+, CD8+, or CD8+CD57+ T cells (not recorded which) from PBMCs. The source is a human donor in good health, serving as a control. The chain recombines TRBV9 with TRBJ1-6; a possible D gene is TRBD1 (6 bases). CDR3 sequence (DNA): TGTGCCAGCAGCGTAGGAGTTACCACAGGGATTAATTCACCCCTCCACTTT. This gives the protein CASSVGVTTGINSPLHF.